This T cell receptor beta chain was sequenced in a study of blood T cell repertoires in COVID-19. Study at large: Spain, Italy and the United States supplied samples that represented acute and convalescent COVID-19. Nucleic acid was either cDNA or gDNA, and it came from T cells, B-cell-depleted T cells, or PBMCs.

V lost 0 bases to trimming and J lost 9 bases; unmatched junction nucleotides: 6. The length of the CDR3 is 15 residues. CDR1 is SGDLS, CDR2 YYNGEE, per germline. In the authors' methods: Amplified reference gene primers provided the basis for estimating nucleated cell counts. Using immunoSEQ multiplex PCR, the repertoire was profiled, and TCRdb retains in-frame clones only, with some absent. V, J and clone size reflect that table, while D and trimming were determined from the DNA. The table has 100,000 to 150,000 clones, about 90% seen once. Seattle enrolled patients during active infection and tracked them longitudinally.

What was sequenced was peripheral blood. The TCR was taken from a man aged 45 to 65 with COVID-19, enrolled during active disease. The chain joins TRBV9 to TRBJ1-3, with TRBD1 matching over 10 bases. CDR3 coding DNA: TGTGCCAGCAGCGTAGCCCCGGGACAGGGGAGCACCATATATTTT. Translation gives CASSVAPGQGSTIYF.